What follows are 16 T cell receptor beta chains derived from one specimen sequenced in a study of control samples from healthy donors and cancer patients. TCRdb's copy holds only in-frame clones and misses some; the assay was immunoSEQ multiplex PCR. In the table there are about 83,000 clones, about nine tenths of which are singletons. Specimen: blood. The receptors shown here come from a man aged 45-65 years in good health.

The rearrangement links TRBV29-1 to TRBJ2-7, with unresolved D. CDR3 size: 10 residues. In germline, CDR1 is SQVTM, CDR2 ANQGSEA. V lost 7 bases to trimming and J lost 4 bases, with 8 bases between them. The CDR3 DNA is TGCAGCGCTGGCGAATACGAGCAGTACTTC. Its translation is CSAGEYEQYF.

This clone has only one observation. The V gene is TRBV18, the J gene TRBJ1-6; D not certain. The CDR3 length is 16 residues. CDR1 KGHSH and CDR2 LQKENI come from the germline V gene. The germline V and J ends were trimmed by 2 bases and 11 bases, with 19 bases remaining between them. Here the CDR3 DNA reads TGTGCCAGCTCACCAAGTTCTGCAGGCGCTGGAACACCCCTCCACTTT. Encoded protein: CASSPSSAGAGTPLHF.

This chain uses TRBV9 with TRBJ1-3; possibly TRBD1 for D (5 bases). V shed 3 bases and J shed 4 bases, with 11 bases lying between them. Germline values: CDR1 SGDLS, CDR2 YYNGEE. The length of the CDR3 is 14 residues. The CDR3 DNA follows: TGTGCCAGCAGCGAGGGGACGCGAGGAAACACCATATATTTT. The encoded protein is CASSEGTRGNTIYF.

The rearrangement joins TRBV20-1 to TRBJ1-2; no clear D gene. The CDR3 is made up of 11 amino acids. Trimming took 2 bases from V and 5 from J, leaving 6 bases between them. Germline lookup yields CDR1 DFQATT and CDR2 SNEGSKA (reference sequence). CDR3 residues: CSARTLYGYTF. The CDR3 coding sequence is TGCAGTGCTAGAACCTTATATGGCTACACCTTC.

The rearrangement uses TRBV27 and TRBJ1-2; maybe TRBD1 (6 bases). The V end lost 3 bases, the J end lost 4 bases, and 15 bases lay between the germline ends. Germline V gene data show CDR1 as MNHEY and CDR2 as SMNVEV (reference sequence). The CDR3 covers 15 residues. The CDR3 DNA is TGTGCCAGCAGTTTCCTCGACAGGCGAGTCTATGGCTACACCTTC. Translating gives CASSFLDRRVYGYTF.

This clone was counted a single time. The chain links TRBV5-1 to TRBJ1-2, with TRBD1 as a possible D gene (5 bases). Trimming removed 1 base at V and 8 bases at J, with 12 bases between. This CDR3 has 13 residues. CDR1 is SGHRS and CDR2 is YFSETQ in the germline V gene. CDR3 DNA sequence: TGCGCCAGCAGCTTGTTGGGGACGGAGGGCTACACCTTC. This sequence encodes CASSLLGTEGYTF.

The chain carries TRBV7-9 and TRBJ1-1; D unresolved. The CDR3 extends over 16 amino acids. The V gene lost 1 base and the J gene lost 4 bases, with 16 bases spanning the gap. Per the germline V gene, CDR1 is SEHNR and CDR2 is FQNEAQ (reference sequence). CDR3 protein: CASSLGSIAAGTEAFF. CDR3 DNA sequence: TGTGCCAGCAGCTTAGGAAGTATAGCCGCGGGCACTGAAGCTTTCTTT.

The CDR3 reads CASSLHSPEKLFF. CDR3 nucleotides: TGTGCCAGTAGTTTACACTCCCCTGAAAAACTGTTTTTT. The chain links TRBV19 to TRBJ1-4, with D unresolved. CDR1 is LNHDA and CDR2 is SQIVND in the germline V gene (reference sequence). The CDR3 sequence is 13 residues long. V lost 5 bases and J lost 7, with 11 bases in between.

The rearrangement uses TRBV19 and TRBJ2-2; D is unclear. The CDR3 has 15 residues. The V and J ends lost 3 bases and 2 bases respectively, with 10 bases between them. In germline, CDR1 is LNHDA, CDR2 SQIVND (reference sequence). The CDR3 is CASSIVRANTGELFF. CDR3 in DNA: TGTGCCAGTAGTATCGTTAGGGCTAACACCGGGGAGCTGTTTTTT.

The J gene is TRBJ1-6, the V gene TRBV6-5, with a tentative D call TRBD1 (6 bases). CDR3 length: 16 amino acids. Germline values: CDR1 MNHEY, CDR2 SVGAGI. V was shortened by 2 bases and J by 0 bases, with 8 bases between the two germline ends. The CDR3 loop is CASSYGGASYNSPLHF. The CDR3 coding sequence is TGTGCCAGCAGTTACGGGGGGGCCTCCTATAATTCACCCCTCCACTTT.

This sequence joins TRBV27 and TRBJ1-1; possible D gene TRBD1, 5 bases. V lost 2 bases and J 7 bases, leaving 11 bases between the germline ends. The CDR3 has 13 residues. CDR1 and CDR2 from the germline V gene are MNHEY and SMNVEV (reference sequence). The CDR3 DNA reads TGTGCCAGCAGTTTAACTTGGGGGGGTGAAGCTTTCTTT. Its protein is CASSLTWGGEAFF.

The V gene is TRBV7-2, the J gene TRBJ2-7; D is ambiguous. Trimming removed 5 bases from V and 3 bases from J, with 5 bases in between. This CDR3 contains 11 residues. Germline assignment: CDR1 SGHTA and CDR2 FQGNSA. CDR3 sequence reads: CASSLYYEQYF. For the CDR3, the DNA is TGTGCCAGCAGCCTCTACTACGAGCAGTACTTC.

V is TRBV5-1 and J is TRBJ2-3; D possibly corresponds to TRBD1 (5 bases). Looked up from germline, CDR1 is SGHRS and CDR2 is YFSETQ. The CDR3 is 13 residues long. V was shortened by 0 bases and J by 5 bases, with 7 bases between the two germline ends. CDR3 residues: CASSLAQGDTQYF. CDR3 sequence (DNA): TGCGCCAGCAGCTTGGCCCAGGGAGATACGCAGTATTTT.

The rearrangement joins TRBV2 to TRBJ2-7; the D gene could be TRBD1 or TRBD2 (7 bases each). In germline, CDR1 is SNHLY, CDR2 FYNNEI. The CDR3 runs to 14 residues. Trimming removed 7 bases from V and 1 base from J, with 14 bases in between. The CDR3 DNA is TGTGCCAGCAAGGGAGGGGGCATTTCCTACGAGCAGTACTTC. It encodes CASKGGGISYEQYF. The full variable domain, with the rest looked up from reference TRBV2 and TRBJ2-7, is EPEVTQTPSHQVTQMGQEVILRCVPISNHLYFYWYRQILGQKVEFLVSFYNNEISEKSEIFDDQFSVERPDGSNFTLKIRSTKLEDSAMYFCASKGGGISYEQYFGPGTRLTVT.

The rearrangement links TRBV5-1 to TRBJ2-6; D may be TRBD2 (7 bases). Trimming stripped 4 bases from V and 3 bases from J, with 17 bases between. This CDR3 comprises 17 residues. Germline loops: CDR1 SGHRS, CDR2 YFSETQ. The CDR3 loop is CASSQLAGAGGANVLTF. The CDR3 DNA reads as TGCGCCAGCAGCCAATTGGCGGGGGCGGGTGGGGCCAACGTCCTGACTTTC.

The chain links TRBV18 to TRBJ2-7; TRBD1 might be the D (5 bases). CDR1 and CDR2 (germline): KGHSH, LQKENI. This CDR3 spans 19 amino acids. V was pared by 3 bases and J by 0 bases, with 24 bases between. In DNA, the CDR3 is TGTGCCAGCTCACCCAACTTAGGGTCGTTAGGGGCGACCTCCTACGAGCAGTACTTC. Protein product: CASSPNLGSLGATSYEQYF.